This TCR beta chain came from a study of spatial heterogeneity in lung cancer. Study-level findings and limits: Sequencing reached an estimated coverage of tumor T cells that was only around 7% for alpha chains and 13% for beta chains. Counts of expanded alpha and beta TCRs within tumors tracked the tumor nonsynonymous mutation count.

Stated time point: sample taken at primary tumor resection. The roughly 68 donors had untreated early-stage non-small cell lung cancer. A remark on this clonotype: The target antigen is unknown.

Individually, TCR cDNA molecules were each labelled with a unique molecular identifier. Using its own MiXCR run on the 5' RACE reads, TCRdb lists one record per CDR3 protein. The table lists around 4,300 distinct CDR3 sequences, 8.5% of them singletons, with around 10% in the top ten. V was pared by 0 bases and J by 5 bases, with 6 bases of the junction left unmatched. Germline CDR1 reads LGHDT; CDR2 reads YNNKEL (reference sequence). The CDR3 is 15 residues long. The chain uses TRBV3-1 and TRBJ2-5; 7 nucleotides align to TRBD2. The material was lung tumor tissue, obtained at surgery. This TCR was recovered from a male donor with early-stage non-small cell lung cancer. The DNA for the CDR3 is TGTGCCAGCAGCCAAGAACCTAGCGGAGGGGAGACCCAGTACTTC. Translating it yields CASSQEPSGGETQYF.